This TCR beta chain was sequenced in a study of vaccination and CD4 T cells after COVID-19. Study overall: Sampling that followed vaccination took place a median about 70 days after dose two, within a range of 14 to 241. Study-wide results and limits: It was observed that, in convalescent patients, a median about 86% of reactive clones arose only post-vaccination.

Cultured CD4+ T-cell DNA underwent Oncomine TCR Beta short-read sequencing. Genomic DNA from cultured CD4+ T cells was extracted. TCRdb reprocessed the PCR reads via MiXCR and lists one record per CDR3 protein. The sample yields some 7,700 distinct CDR3 sequences, 55% to 70% seen once. Points on this clonotype: Its specificity is not known.

Trimming stripped 3 bases from V and 6 bases from J, with 11 bases between. The CDR3 is 14 amino acids. Germline-derived CDR1 and CDR2 are MDHEN and SYDVKM. Treatment reported: approximately nine-day PBMC culture with coronavirus spike peptide pools or control peptides (ViraFEST assay). This receptor was obtained from a human donor who had recovered from COVID-19. The sequencing input was CD4+ T cells from blood, cultured in vitro. V gene TRBV28 combines with J gene TRBJ1-4; D is unresolved. The CDR3 coding sequence is TGTGCCAGCAGTTTGGGGATTTCAGATGAAAAACTGTTTTTT. It specifies CASSLGISDEKLFF.